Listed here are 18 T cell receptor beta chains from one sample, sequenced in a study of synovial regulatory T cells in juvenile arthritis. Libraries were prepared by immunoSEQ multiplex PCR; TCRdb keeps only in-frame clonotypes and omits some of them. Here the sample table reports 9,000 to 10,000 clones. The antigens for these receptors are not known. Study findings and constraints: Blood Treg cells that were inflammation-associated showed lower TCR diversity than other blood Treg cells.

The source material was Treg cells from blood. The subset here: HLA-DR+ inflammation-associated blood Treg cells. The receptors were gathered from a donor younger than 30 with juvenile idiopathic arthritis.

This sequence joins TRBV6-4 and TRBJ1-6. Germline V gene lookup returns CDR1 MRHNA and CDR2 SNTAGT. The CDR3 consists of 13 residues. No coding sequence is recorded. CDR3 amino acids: CASSDRDNSPLHF.

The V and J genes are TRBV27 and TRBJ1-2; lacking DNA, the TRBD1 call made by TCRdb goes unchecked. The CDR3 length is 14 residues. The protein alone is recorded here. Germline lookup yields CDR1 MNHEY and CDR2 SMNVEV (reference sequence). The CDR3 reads CASSFGQGLYGYTF.

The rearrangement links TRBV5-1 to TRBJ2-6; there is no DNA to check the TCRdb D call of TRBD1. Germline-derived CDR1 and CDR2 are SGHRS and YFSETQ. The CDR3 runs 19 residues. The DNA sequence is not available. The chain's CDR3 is CASSLLSTGLSSGANVLTF.

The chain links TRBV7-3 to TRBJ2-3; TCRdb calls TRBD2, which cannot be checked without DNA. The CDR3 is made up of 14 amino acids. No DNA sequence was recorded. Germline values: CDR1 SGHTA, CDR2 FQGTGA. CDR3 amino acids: CASSLTPGGDTQYF. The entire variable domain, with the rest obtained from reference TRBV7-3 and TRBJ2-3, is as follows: GAGVSQTPSNKVTEKGKYVELRCDPISGHTALYWYRQSLGQGPEFLIYFQGTGAADDSGLPNDRFFAVRPEGSVSTLKIQRTERGDSAVYLCASSLTPGGDTQYFGPGTRLTVL.

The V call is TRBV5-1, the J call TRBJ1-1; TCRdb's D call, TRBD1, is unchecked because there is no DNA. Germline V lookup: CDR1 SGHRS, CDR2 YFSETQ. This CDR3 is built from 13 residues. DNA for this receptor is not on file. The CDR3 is CASSNTGTGEAFF.

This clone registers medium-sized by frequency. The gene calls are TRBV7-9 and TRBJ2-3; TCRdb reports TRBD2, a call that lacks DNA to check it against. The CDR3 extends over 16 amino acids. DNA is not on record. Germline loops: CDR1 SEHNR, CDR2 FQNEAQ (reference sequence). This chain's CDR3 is CASSLGSSFLADTQYF.

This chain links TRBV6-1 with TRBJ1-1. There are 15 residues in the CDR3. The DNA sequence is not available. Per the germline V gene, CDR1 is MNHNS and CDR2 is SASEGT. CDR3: CASSERRSLNTEAFF.

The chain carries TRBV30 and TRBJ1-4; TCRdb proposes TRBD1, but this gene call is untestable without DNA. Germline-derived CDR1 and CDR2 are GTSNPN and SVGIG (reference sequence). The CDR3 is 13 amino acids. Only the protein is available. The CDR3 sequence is CAWTYSNNEKLFF.

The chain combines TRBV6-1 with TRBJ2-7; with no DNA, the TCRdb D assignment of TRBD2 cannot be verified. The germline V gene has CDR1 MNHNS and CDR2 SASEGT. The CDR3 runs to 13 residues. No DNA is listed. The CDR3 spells CASSEFLSYEQYF.

The CDR3 is CSAPSGNTIYF. The chain combines TRBV20-1 with TRBJ1-3; TCRdb outputs TRBD1, but without DNA this stays unchecked. Germline CDR1 is DFQATT and CDR2 is SNEGSKA (reference sequence). The CDR3 is 11 residues long. The coding DNA is unavailable.

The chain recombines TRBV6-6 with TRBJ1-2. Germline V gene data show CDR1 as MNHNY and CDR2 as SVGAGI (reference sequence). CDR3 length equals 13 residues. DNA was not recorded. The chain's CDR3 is CASSYPDNYGYTF.

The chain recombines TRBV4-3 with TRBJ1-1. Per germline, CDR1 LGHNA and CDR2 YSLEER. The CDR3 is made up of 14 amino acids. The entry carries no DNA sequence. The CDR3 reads CASSQVAGNTEAFF.

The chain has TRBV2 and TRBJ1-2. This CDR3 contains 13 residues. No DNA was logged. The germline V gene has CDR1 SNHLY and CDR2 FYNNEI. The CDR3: CASSEWGRGGYTF.

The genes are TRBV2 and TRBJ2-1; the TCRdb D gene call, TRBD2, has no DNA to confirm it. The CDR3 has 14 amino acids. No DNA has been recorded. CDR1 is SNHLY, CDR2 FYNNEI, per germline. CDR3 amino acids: CASSEALLRNEQFF. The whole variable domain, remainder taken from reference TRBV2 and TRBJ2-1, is EPEVTQTPSHQVTQMGQEVILRCVPISNHLYFYWYRQILGQKVEFLVSFYNNEISEKSEIFDDQFSVERPDGSNFTLKIRSTKLEDSAMYFCASSEALLRNEQFFGPGTRLTVL.

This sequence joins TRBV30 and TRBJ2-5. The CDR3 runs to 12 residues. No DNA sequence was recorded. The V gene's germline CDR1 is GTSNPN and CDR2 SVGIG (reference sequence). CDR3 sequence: CAWGFGGETQYF.

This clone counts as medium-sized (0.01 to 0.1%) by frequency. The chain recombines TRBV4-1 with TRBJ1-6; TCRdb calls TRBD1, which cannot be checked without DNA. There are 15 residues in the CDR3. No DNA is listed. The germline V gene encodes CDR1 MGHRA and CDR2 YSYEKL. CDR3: CASSQLTGNLDPLHF.

The CDR3 region is CASSLSRRRISYTF. This chain joins TRBV5-6 and TRBJ1-2. Per germline, CDR1 SGHDT and CDR2 YYEEEE. This CDR3 spans 14 amino acids. No DNA is given.

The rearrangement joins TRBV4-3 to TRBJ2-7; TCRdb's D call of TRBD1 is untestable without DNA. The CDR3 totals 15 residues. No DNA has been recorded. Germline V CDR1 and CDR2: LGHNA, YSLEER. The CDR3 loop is CASSQEGRGIDEQYF.